This T cell receptor (beta chain) was captured by sequencing in a study of blood T cell repertoires in COVID-19. Study-wide background: From T cells, B-cell-depleted T cells, or PBMCs came the material, which was cDNA or gDNA.

The assay was immunoSEQ multiplex PCR, and TCRdb's table has in-frame clones only and misses some. In the table there are some 300,000 clones, about 90% of which are singletons. Participants were aged 18 to 89 years, lived in roughly 23 US areas, and enrolled virtually. Trimming cost V 2 bases and J 7 bases; bases outside gene matches: 9. CDR3 size: 16 residues. Germline V CDR1 and CDR2: LGHNA, YSLEER. This TCR was sampled from a woman in her thirties who had recovered from COVID-19. The chain combines TRBV4-3 with TRBJ2-1; 9 positions match TRBD1. The sequencing input was PBMCs or T cells enriched from blood (not recorded which). In DNA form, the CDR3 reads TGCGCCAGCAGCCAACTTCCGGGACAGGGACTTAATGAGCAGTTCTTC. This gives the protein CASSQLPGQGLNEQFF.